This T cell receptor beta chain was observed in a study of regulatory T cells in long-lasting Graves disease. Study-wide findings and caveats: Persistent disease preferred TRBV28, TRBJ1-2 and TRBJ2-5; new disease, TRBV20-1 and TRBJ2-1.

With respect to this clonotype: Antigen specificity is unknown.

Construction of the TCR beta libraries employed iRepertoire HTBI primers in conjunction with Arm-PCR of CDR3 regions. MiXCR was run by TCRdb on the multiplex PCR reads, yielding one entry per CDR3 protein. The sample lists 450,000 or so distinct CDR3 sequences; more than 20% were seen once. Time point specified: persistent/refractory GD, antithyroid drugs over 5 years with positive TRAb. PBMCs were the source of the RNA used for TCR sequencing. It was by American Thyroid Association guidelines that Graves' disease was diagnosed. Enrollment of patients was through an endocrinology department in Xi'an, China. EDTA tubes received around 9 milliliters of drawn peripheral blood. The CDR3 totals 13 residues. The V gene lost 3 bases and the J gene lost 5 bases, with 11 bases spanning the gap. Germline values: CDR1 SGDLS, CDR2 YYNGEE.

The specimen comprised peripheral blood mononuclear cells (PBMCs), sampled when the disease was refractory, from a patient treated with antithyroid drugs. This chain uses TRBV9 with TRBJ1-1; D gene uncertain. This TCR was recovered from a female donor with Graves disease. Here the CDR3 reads CASSAQPKTEAFF. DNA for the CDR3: TGTGCCAGCAGCGCCCAACCAAAGACTGAAGCTTTCTTT.